This T cell receptor beta chain was sequenced for a study of T cell changes during pregnancy in multiple sclerosis. The V segment lost 10 bases and the J segment 2 bases; nucleotides outside the gene matches: 9. Germline assignment: CDR1 LNHDA and CDR2 SQIVND (reference sequence). The length of the CDR3 is 14 residues. Produced via immunoSEQ multiplex PCR; TCRdb's table is partial and in-frame only. Of around 40,000 clones in the sample, approximately 89% were seen once. The source of this sequence is a female donor with multiple sclerosis, enrolled in a pregnancy study. The rearrangement links TRBV19 to TRBJ2-5; TRBD1 matches at 8 bases. This sample comprised CD4+ T cells from peripheral blood mononuclear cells, obtained in the first trimester of pregnancy. The CDR3 sequence is CATAITGGQETQYF. CDR3 DNA sequence: TGTGCCACCGCGATCACAGGGGGTCAAGAGACCCAGTACTTC. The complete variable domain, with remaining parts taken from reference TRBV19 and TRBJ2-5, reads DGGITQSPKYLFRKEGQNVTLSCEQNLNHDAMYWYRQDPGQGLRLIYYSQIVNDFQKGDIAEGYSVSREKKESFPLTVTSAQKNPTAFYLCATAITGGQETQYFGPGTRLLVL.